The rows below give T cell receptor beta chains drawn from one sample of a study of CD8+CD57+ T cells in acquired aplastic anemia. Via MiXCR, TCRdb re-called the reads, giving one row per CDR3 protein. Of a few hundred thousand distinct CDR3 sequences listed, roughly 50% are singletons. Source material: sorted CD4+, CD8+, or CD8+CD57+ T cells (not recorded which) from PBMCs. The source is a human donor with aplastic anemia. CDR3s include the opening cysteine and the closing phenylalanine or tryptophan. A D gene is named only where the DNA matches it firmly. Clone size appears in some rows only: once, few, many, or a class for an expanded clone.

j_gene | v_gene | len | d_gene | abundance | CDR3nt | CDR3aa
TRBJ2-2 | TRBV19 | 14 | TRBD1 | . | TGTGCCATTCAGGGGGTTGGAGACACCGGGGAGCTGTTTTTT | CAIQGVGDTGELFF
TRBJ2-2 | TRBV2 | 14 | TRBD1 | many | TGTGCCAGCAGATTGGGGCAGGGGGTCGGGGAGCTGTTTTTT | CASRLGQGVGELFF
TRBJ1-2 | TRBV5-8 | 12 | . | many | TGTGCCAGCAGCTTGGCTGGCTATGGCTACACCTTC | CASSLAGYGYTF
TRBJ2-3 | TRBV15 | 15 | TRBD1 | . | TGTGCCAGCAGTTCGACAGGGTACGGCACAGATACGCAGTATTTT | CASSSTGYGTDTQYF
TRBJ2-7 | TRBV20-1 | 16 | . | once | TGCAGTGCTAGAAACCCGGGAGCAGGGGACTCCTACGAGCAGTACTTC | CSARNPGAGDSYEQYF
TRBJ2-1 | TRBV7-8 | 13 | . | many | TGTGCCAGCAGCTTAGTCCGGGATTATGAGCAGTTCTTC | CASSLVRDYEQFF
TRBJ2-2 | TRBV20-1 | 14 | TRBD2 | . | TGCAGTCTAGCGGGGGGGCGGAACACCGGGGAGCTGTTTTTT | CSLAGGRNTGELFF
TRBJ2-1 | TRBV4-2 | 14 | . | . | TGTGCCAGCAGCTTAGCGGTGGCCTACAATGAGCAGTTCTTC | CASSLAVAYNEQFF
TRBJ2-1 | TRBV5-1 | 14 | TRBD1 | many | TGCGCCAGCAGACAGGGGGTAAACTACAATGAGCAGTTCTTC | CASRQGVNYNEQFF
TRBJ2-7 | TRBV20-1 | 13 | . | . | TGCAGTGCTAGTATGGGAGACCCCTACGAGCAGTACTTC | CSASMGDPYEQYF
TRBJ1-2 | TRBV7-9 | 16 | TRBD1 | many | TGTGCCAGCAGCCGACCGTTACAGGGGGCGACCTATGGCTACACCTTC | CASSRPLQGATYGYTF
TRBJ1-1 | TRBV6-1 | 16 | . | . | TGTGCCAGCAGTGAACAGGGATTGATAGCGAACACTGAAGCTTTCTTT | CASSEQGLIANTEAFF
TRBJ1-2 | TRBV12-3/TRBV12-4 | 13 | . | few | TGTGCCAGCAGTTTAGGGTCCGGCTATGGCTACACCTTC | CASSLGSGYGYTF
TRBJ1-2 | TRBV7-8 | 12 | . | many | TGTGCCAGCAGCTTAGCACGCGACGGCTACACCTTC | CASSLARDGYTF
TRBJ2-3 | TRBV7-3 | 14 | TRBD2 | many | TGTGCCAGCAGCTTGGGCGGGGGGTCGGATACGCAGTATTTT | CASSLGGGSDTQYF
TRBJ2-7 | TRBV2 | 15 | TRBD1 | . | TGTGCCAGCAGTGAAGGGACAGGGGATTCCTACGAGCAGTACTTC | CASSEGTGDSYEQYF
TRBJ2-3 | TRBV7-6 | 12 | . | many | TGTGCCAGCAGCCCGAGCATCGACACGCAGTATTTT | CASSPSIDTQYF
TRBJ2-3 | TRBV20-1 | 12 | . | . | TGCAGTGCTAGAGATGCCCCAGATACGCAGTATTTT | CSARDAPDTQYF
TRBJ2-7 | TRBV5-1 | 12 | . | . | TGCGCCAGCAGCTTGGGGGCGGGGGAGCAGTACTTC | CASSLGAGEQYF
TRBJ1-2 | TRBV6-4 | 15 | . | . | TGTGCCAGTACTCGCGAGGGGAGGTTAAACTATGGCTACACCTTC | CASTREGRLNYGYTF
TRBJ1-1 | TRBV19 | 15 | . | many | TGTGCCAGTAGACTTGACGGGACTACTAACACTGAAGCTTTCTTT | CASRLDGTTNTEAFF
TRBJ2-3 | TRBV24-1 | 15 | TRBD1 | once | TGTGCCACCAGTGATCCGAGGACAGGGGAAGATACGCAGTATTTT | CATSDPRTGEDTQYF
TRBJ2-2 | TRBV19 | 14 | . | . | TGTGCCAGTAGTATAGCAGGGACAAGCGGGGAGCTGTTTTTT | CASSIAGTSGELFF
TRBJ1-2 | TRBV18 | 11 | . | few | TGTGCCAGCTCGCCGGGGGAAGGCTACACCTTC | CASSPGEGYTF
TRBJ1-1 | TRBV7-8 | 13 | . | many | TGTGCCAGCAGCCGGGGGGGGCGTACTGAAGCTTTCTTT | CASSRGGRTEAFF
TRBJ2-1 | TRBV9 | 15 | . | . | TGTGCCAGCAGCGTACACGGGGGAGTGGGCAATGAGCAGTTCTTC | CASSVHGGVGNEQFF
TRBJ1-5 | TRBV2 | 16 | . | many | TGTGCCAGCAGTCGGGGGAACAGGGATCGCAATCAGCCCCAGCATTTT | CASSRGNRDRNQPQHF
TRBJ2-1 | TRBV29-1 | 11 | . | . | TGCAGCGTTAGGACCCTCTATGAGCAGTTCTTC | CSVRTLYEQFF
TRBJ2-3 | TRBV6-2/TRBV6-3 | 15 | TRBD2 | . | TGTGCCAGCAGTTACCAGCGGGAGAGCACAGATACGCAGTATTTT | CASSYQRESTDTQYF
TRBJ2-1 | TRBV7-2 | 17 | TRBD2 | . | TGTGCCAGCAGCTTAGGACTAGCGACCAGCTCCTACAATGAGCAGTTCTTC | CASSLGLATSSYNEQFF
TRBJ2-1 | TRBV19 | 13 | . | once | TGTGCCAGTAGTGGAGGACAACCCCGGGACCCGTTCTTC | CASSGGQPRDPFF
TRBJ1-3 | TRBV10-3 | 14 | . | many | TGTGCCATTCAGGCCCGGACCTCTGGAAACACCATATATTTT | CAIQARTSGNTIYF
TRBJ1-2 | TRBV15 | 13 | . | . | TGTGCCACCAGCAGAGGGGGCTTATGTGGCTACACCTTC | CATSRGGLCGYTF
TRBJ1-3 | TRBV5-1 | 16 | TRBD1 | . | TGCGCCAGCTACCCCGGACAGGGACCCCCTGGAAACACTATATATTTT | CASYPGQGPPGNTIYF
TRBJ1-2 | TRBV12-3/TRBV12-4 | 11 | . | few | TGTGCCAGCAGTACAGGGAGCGGCTACACCTTC | CASSTGSGYTF
TRBJ1-5 | TRBV24-1 | 14 | . | many | TGTGCCACCAGTGATTTCTCAGGGGATCAGCCCCAGCATTTT | CATSDFSGDQPQHF
TRBJ2-7 | TRBV20-1 | 14 | . | once | TGCAGTGCTAGAGTCTCAGGGATGCTGTACGAGCAGTACTTC | CSARVSGMLYEQYF
TRBJ1-2 | TRBV5-1 | 13 | TRBD1 | . | TGCGCCAGCAGCTTCGGGACAGGGCATGGCTACACCTTC | CASSFGTGHGYTF
TRBJ2-1 | TRBV10-3 | 13 | . | . | TGTGCCATCAGTGTAGCCTTGGGTAATGAGCAGTTCTTC | CAISVALGNEQFF
TRBJ1-6 | TRBV7-9 | 12 | . | . | TGTGCCAGCAGCTTATCCGAATCACCCCTCCACTTT | CASSLSESPLHF
TRBJ2-5 | TRBV7-2 | 14 | . | few | TGTGCCAGCAGCTTAGTCGCCAGCAAAGAGACCCAGTACTTC | CASSLVASKETQYF
TRBJ1-5 | TRBV20-1 | 13 | . | . | TGCAGTGCCACGGGGCTGGGGAATCAGCCCCAGCATTTT | CSATGLGNQPQHF